A selection of T cell receptor beta chains follows, all from one sample in a study of human T cells and chemical hapten exposure. TCRdb recomputed calls from the RACE reads with MiXCR, one row per CDR3 protein. The sample lists tens of thousands of distinct CDR3 sequences; approximately 10% were seen once. This sample comprised whole blood, obtained in connection with sensitization to the hapten diphenylcyclopropenone (DPC). The receptors were gathered from a woman in her 50s with alopecia areata. Some clones in this sample may be carry-over from other donors' samples. The CDR3 runs from the conserved cysteine through the conserved F or W. The D gene is left open where the match is weak. Size is omitted from some rows. Given values are once, few, many or a class for expanded clones.

>TRBJ2-2|NA|TRBV6-5|many
TGTGCCAGCAGGCTAGGGAACACCGGGGAGCTGTTTTTT
CASRLGNTGELFF
>TRBJ2-7|NA|TRBV10-3|few
TGTGCCATCAGGCCTGGGACCCTGAAGGGCCACGAGCAGTACTTC
CAIRPGTLKGHEQYF
>TRBJ1-2|NA|TRBV7-9|many
TGTGCCAGCAGTAGCGGATATGGCTACACCTTC
CASSSGYGYTF
>TRBJ2-4|NA|TRBV12-3/TRBV12-4|many
TGTGCCAGCAGTAAGGGGGTGGCGGGCAAAAACATTCAGTACTTC
CASSKGVAGKNIQYF
>TRBJ2-1|TRBD2|TRBV30|NA
TGTGCCTGCCTAGCGGGAGGACACAATGAGCAGTTCTTC
CACLAGGHNEQFF
>TRBJ1-2|NA|TRBV18|many
TGTGCCAGCTCACCACCGGACGCTCACTATGGCTACACCTTC
CASSPPDAHYGYTF
>TRBJ2-3|NA|TRBV5-1|NA
TGCGCCAGCAGCTTCTCTGCTAGCACAGATACGCAGTATTTT
CASSFSASTDTQYF
>TRBJ2-5|NA|TRBV9|many
TGTGCCAGCAGCGTGGGAACAGGGAGTTCCCAAGAGACCCAGTACTTC
CASSVGTGSSQETQYF
>TRBJ2-7|NA|TRBV5-4|many
TGTGCCAGCAGCAAGCTAGGGACCTACGAGCAGTACTTC
CASSKLGTYEQYF
>TRBJ1-5|TRBD1|TRBV10-3|many
TGTGCCATCAGTGGGGGGGACAGGGCCCATCAGCCCCAGCATTTT
CAISGGDRAHQPQHF
>TRBJ2-7|TRBD1|TRBV20-1|NA
TGCAGTGCTAGACGACCGGGACAGCCTAACTACGAGCAGTACTTC
CSARRPGQPNYEQYF
>TRBJ2-1|NA|TRBV5-1|NA
TGCGCCAGCAGCCCGAGCGTGACCTACAATGAGCAGTTCTTC
CASSPSVTYNEQFF